This T cell receptor beta chain originates from a study of shared clonotypes between healthy human individuals. Sequenced by immunoSEQ multiplex PCR; TCRdb stores in-frame clones only, minus some. The sample includes around 1.5 million clones, around 98% of them seen just once. Per the germline V gene, CDR1 is LNHDA and CDR2 is SQIVND (reference sequence). V was clipped by 7 bases and J by 3 bases; unmatched bases: 6. CDR3 length equals 15 residues. This clone was detected once. V gene TRBV19 combines with J gene TRBJ1-5, with 10 bases aligning to TRBD1. The sequence was collected from a man aged 25-40 years in good health. The sequenced sample consisted of naive CD4+ T cells sorted from blood. Subset meaning: CD45RA+ positively selected. The CDR3 sequence: CASTLGQGVNQPQHF. The DNA of the CDR3 is TGTGCCAGTACCCTAGGACAGGGGGTCAATCAGCCCCAGCATTTT. Variable domain in full (rest from reference TRBV19 and TRBJ1-5): DGGITQSPKYLFRKEGQNVTLSCEQNLNHDAMYWYRQDPGQGLRLIYYSQIVNDFQKGDIAEGYSVSREKKESFPLTVTSAQKNPTAFYLCASTLGQGVNQPQHFGDGTRLSIL.